The next 6 T cell receptor beta chains were all read from a single sample in a study of T-cell reconstitution after alpha-beta-depleted transplantation in children. Preparation of the TCRbeta library was carried out with unique molecular identifiers. Each CDR3 protein is one row after TCRdb ran MiXCR on the PCR reads. The sample lists hundreds of thousands of distinct CDR3 sequences, around 14% occurring once. The specimen comprised PBMCs, sampled before TCRalphabeta/CD19-depleted stem cell transplant. All receptors derive from a girl aged 2-10 years with congenital amegakaryocytic thrombocytopenia, due to receive a stem cell transplant.

This clonotype was observed a handful of times. The chain combines TRBV18 with TRBJ2-1; weak D call: TRBD2 (5 bases). The CDR3 totals 14 residues. V lost 3 bases and J 8 bases, leaving 14 bases between the germline ends. Germline loops: CDR1 KGHSH, CDR2 LQKENI. DNA for the CDR3: TGTGCCAGCTCACCGTTGTCGAGCGGCGATGAGCAGTTCTTC. It codes for CASSPLSSGDEQFF. The variable domain in full, completed from reference TRBV18 and TRBJ2-1, reads NAGVMQNPRHLVRRRGQEARLRCSPMKGHSHVYWYRQLPEEGLKFMVYLQKENIIDESGMPKERFSAEFPKEGPSILRIQQVVRGDSAAYFCASSPLSSGDEQFFGPGTRLTVL.

This clonotype was seen repeatedly, ten times or more. This rearrangement joins TRBV27 to TRBJ1-3, with TRBD1 as a possible D gene (6 bases). The V end lost 2 bases, the J end lost 0 bases, and 8 bases lay between the germline ends. The CDR3 is 15 amino acids. CDR1 is MNHEY and CDR2 is SMNVEV in the germline V gene (reference sequence). The CDR3 sequence is CASSLQGISGNTIYF. CDR3 coding DNA: TGTGCCAGCAGTTTACAGGGGATCTCTGGAAACACCATATATTTT.

This clonotype was seen a few times. The rearrangement joins TRBV25-1 to TRBJ2-5; 9 bases agree with TRBD1. There are 15 residues in the CDR3. Trimming at V came to 2 bases and at J to 5 bases, leaving 6 bases not matched to a gene. CDR1 is MGHDK and CDR2 is SYGVNS in the germline V gene. CDR3: CASSEQAGQGETQYF. The CDR3 nucleotides are TGTGCCAGCAGTGAACAGGCAGGACAGGGGGAGACCCAGTACTTC.

The chain employs TRBV28 and TRBJ2-7; 9 nucleotides line up with TRBD1. The CDR3 contains 12 residues. V shed 10 bases, J shed 2 bases, and the junction held 3 bases outside the gene matches. Germline CDR1 reads MDHEN; CDR2 reads SYDVKM. The chain's CDR3 is CATRQGAYEQYF. CDR3 nucleotide sequence: TGTGCCACCCGACAGGGGGCCTACGAGCAGTACTTC.

This clonotype was found many times. This sequence joins TRBV20-1 and TRBJ2-3; weak D call: TRBD1 (6 bases). V lost 7 bases, J lost 3 bases, and 20 bases lay in between. This CDR3 comprises 15 residues. Germline values: CDR1 DFQATT, CDR2 SNEGSKA (reference sequence). CDR3 sequence: CSVETQGWSTDTQYF. Written as DNA, the CDR3 is TGCAGTGTCGAAACCCAGGGGTGGTCTACAGATACGCAGTATTTT.

The V and J genes are TRBV7-3 and TRBJ2-3, with 7 nucleotides matching TRBD2. The CDR3 covers 18 residues. The trim removed 3 bases at V and 5 bases at J, leaving 17 bases unmatched. Looked up from germline, CDR1 is SGHTA and CDR2 is FQGTGA. DNA of the CDR3: TGTGCCAGCAGCTTCCAGAGCGGGACGGGACCTCAGCTAGATACGCAGTATTTT. It is translated as CASSFQSGTGPQLDTQYF.